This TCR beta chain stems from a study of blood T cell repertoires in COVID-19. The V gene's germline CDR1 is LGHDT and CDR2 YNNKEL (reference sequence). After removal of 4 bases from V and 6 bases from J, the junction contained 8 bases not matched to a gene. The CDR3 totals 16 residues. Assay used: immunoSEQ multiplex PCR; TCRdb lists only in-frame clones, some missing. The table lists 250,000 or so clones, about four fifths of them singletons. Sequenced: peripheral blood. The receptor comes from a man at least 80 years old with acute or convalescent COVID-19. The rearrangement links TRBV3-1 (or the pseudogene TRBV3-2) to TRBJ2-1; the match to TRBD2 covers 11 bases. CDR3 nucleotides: TGTGCCAGCAGCCTCCCTAGCGGGGGGCCGAGCAATGAGCAGTTCTTC. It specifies CASSLPSGGPSNEQFF.